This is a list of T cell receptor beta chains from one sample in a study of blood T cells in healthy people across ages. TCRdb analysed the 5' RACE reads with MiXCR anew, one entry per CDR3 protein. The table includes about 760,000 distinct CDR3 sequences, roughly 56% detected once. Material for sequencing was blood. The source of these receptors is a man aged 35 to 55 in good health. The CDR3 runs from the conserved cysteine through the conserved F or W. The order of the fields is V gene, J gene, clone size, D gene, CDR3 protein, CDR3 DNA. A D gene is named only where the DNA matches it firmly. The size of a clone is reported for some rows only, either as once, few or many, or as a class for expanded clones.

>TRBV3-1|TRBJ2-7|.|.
CASSRGPRDLDGQSEQYF
TGTGCCAGCAGCCGAGGGCCCCGGGACCTAGATGGACAGAGCGAGCAGTACTTC
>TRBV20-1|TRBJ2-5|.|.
CSAIRSPTETQYF
TGCAGTGCTATCAGGTCGCCCACAGAGACCCAGTACTTC
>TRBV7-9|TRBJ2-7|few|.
CASSPRQITSSYEQYF
TGTGCCAGCAGCCCGAGACAGATAACAAGCTCCTACGAGCAGTACTTC
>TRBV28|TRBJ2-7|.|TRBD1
CASISETGGRYEQYF
TGTGCCAGCATCTCGGAGACAGGGGGACGTTACGAGCAGTACTTC
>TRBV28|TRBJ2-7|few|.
CASSQIQGGGVGIFHEQYF
TGTGCCAGCAGTCAGATACAGGGAGGTGGCGTCGGTATCTTCCACGAGCAGTACTTC
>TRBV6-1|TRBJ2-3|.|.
CASSEAIQGGYLDTQYF
TGTGCCAGCAGTGAAGCGATTCAGGGTGGTTATCTAGATACGCAGTATTTT
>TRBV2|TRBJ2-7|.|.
CASRTNWDYEQYF
TGTGCCAGCAGGACGAATTGGGACTACGAGCAGTACTTC
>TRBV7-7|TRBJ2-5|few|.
CASSLEGGTGETQYF
TGTGCTAGCAGCTTAGAGGGTGGTACAGGAGAGACCCAGTACTTC
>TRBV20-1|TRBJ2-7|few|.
CSATDSTYEQYF
TGCAGTGCTACCGACTCCACCTACGAGCAGTACTTC
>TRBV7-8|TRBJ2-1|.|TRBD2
CASSLVFRREALGDEQFF
TGTGCCAGCAGCTTAGTTTTTCGGCGGGAGGCCCTGGGTGATGAGCAGTTCTTC
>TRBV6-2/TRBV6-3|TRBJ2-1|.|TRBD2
CATSSGDEQFF
TGTGCCACCTCTAGCGGCGATGAGCAGTTCTTC
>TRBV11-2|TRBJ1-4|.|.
CASSLEGLTTNEKLFF
TGTGCCAGCAGCTTGGAGGGCCTAACAACTAATGAAAAACTGTTTTTT
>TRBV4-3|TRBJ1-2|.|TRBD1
CASSQDIGGGQLDGYTF
TGCGCCAGCAGCCAAGATATAGGGGGCGGACAGCTTGATGGCTACACCTTC
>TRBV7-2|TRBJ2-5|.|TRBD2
CASSATSGRVKPQETQYF
TGTGCCAGCAGCGCGACTAGCGGGAGGGTAAAACCCCAAGAGACCCAGTACTTC
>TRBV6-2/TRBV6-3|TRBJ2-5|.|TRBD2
CASSYFAGLAFTYNEQYF
TGTGCCAGCAGTTACTTCGCCGGACTAGCGTTTACTTACAATGAGCAGTACTTC
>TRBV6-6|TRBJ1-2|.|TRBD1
CASSQQGGEGYGYTF
TGTGCCAGCAGTCAACAGGGGGGGGAGGGCTATGGCTACACCTTC
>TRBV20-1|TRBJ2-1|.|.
CSARDRLYNEQFF
TGCAGTGCTAGAGATAGGTTGTACAATGAGCAGTTCTTC
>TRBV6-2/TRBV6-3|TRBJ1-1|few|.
CASSYSELGPGTEAFF
TGTGCCAGCAGTTATAGCGAATTGGGGCCGGGCACTGAAGCTTTCTTT
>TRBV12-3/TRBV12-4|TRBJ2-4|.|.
CAGSLSSLEAKNIQYF
TGTGCCGGCAGTTTATCAAGTCTGGAAGCCAAAAACATTCAGTACTTC
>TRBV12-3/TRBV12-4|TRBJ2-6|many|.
CASSSGRGAAGANVLTF
TGTGCCAGCAGTTCGGGCAGGGGAGCAGCTGGGGCCAACGTCCTGACTTTC
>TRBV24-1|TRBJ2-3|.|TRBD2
CATSDLGTSGRSMDTQYF
TGTGCCACCAGTGACCTCGGGACTAGCGGGAGGAGCATGGATACGCAGTATTTT
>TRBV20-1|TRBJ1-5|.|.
CSAVADSNQPQHF
TGCAGTGCGGTGGCAGATAGCAATCAGCCCCAGCATTTT
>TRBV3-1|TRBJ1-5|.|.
CASSPGTYNQPQHF
TGTGCCAGCAGCCCGGGGACCTACAATCAGCCCCAGCATTTT
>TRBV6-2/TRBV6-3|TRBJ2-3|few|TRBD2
CASTQRSGTSKDTQYF
TGTGCCAGCACTCAAAGGTCCGGGACTAGCAAAGATACGCAGTATTTT
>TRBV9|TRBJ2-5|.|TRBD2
CASSEGSAGGLVETQYF
TGTGCCAGCAGCGAGGGGTCCGCGGGGGGTCTTGTGGAGACCCAGTACTTC
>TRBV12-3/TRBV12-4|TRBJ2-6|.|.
CASSRSDGRLTF
TGTGCCAGCAGCCGATCGGATGGACGTCTGACTTTC